This is a list of T cell receptor beta chains from one sample in a study of control samples from healthy donors and cancer patients. TCRdb's table, derived via immunoSEQ multiplex PCR, lists solely in-frame clones and lacks some. The sample lists about 110,000 clones, 83% occurring once. The source material was blood. The origin of the receptors is a woman aged 45-65 years in good health. CDR3s include the opening cysteine and the closing phenylalanine or tryptophan.

J gene,V gene,CDR3 protein
TRBJ2-3,TRBV15,CATSRGPAIGNTQYF
TRBJ2-5,TRBV7-2,CASSLGRNQRTQYF
TRBJ2-1,TRBV9,CASSGEGTSGRNEQFF
TRBJ2-3,TRBV18,CASSPLPDTPSTDTQYF
TRBJ2-7,TRBV6-5,CASKVREPTTEQYF
TRBJ2-3,TRBV6-5,CASSYQGLNTDTQYF
TRBJ2-3,TRBV4-3,CASSLEVAGGIFDTQYF
TRBJ2-3,TRBV28,CASSPGGQGTDTQYF
TRBJ2-1,TRBV19,CASSMDIAGGRNEQFF
TRBJ1-2,TRBV27,CASSSETGSYGYTF
TRBJ1-3,TRBV4-3,CASSQVPPSPGNTIYF
TRBJ1-2,TRBV4-1,CASSQDLLGPRGYTF
TRBJ2-2,TRBV5-4,CASSLAGANTGELFF
TRBJ2-7,TRBV18,CASQGIQDRDYEQYF
TRBJ1-2,TRBV5-1,CASSLGQGLGGYTF
TRBJ2-7,TRBV28,CASNGGSEQYF
TRBJ2-3,TRBV30,CAWSASLGTDTQYF
TRBJ2-1,TRBV18,CASSPGQAYNEQFF
TRBJ2-5,TRBV24-1,CATSGQGSETQYF
TRBJ2-1,TRBV19,CASSIGVSEQFF
TRBJ1-4,TRBV28,CASSVDSTTNEKLFF
TRBJ2-3,TRBV3-1/TRBV3-2,CASSQLRATSTDTQYF
TRBJ1-3,TRBV2,CASEYSNSGNTIYF
TRBJ2-6,TRBV7-8,CASSSYRVAGANVLTF
TRBJ1-2,TRBV28,CASSVDRARYTF
TRBJ1-6,TRBV6-6,CASSFLRGNNSPLHF
TRBJ2-7,TRBV5-4,CASSLGTGPYEQYF
TRBJ2-7,TRBV11-2,CASTRDRGSHEQYF
TRBJ1-2,TRBV5-4,CASTRGVSTLNYTF
TRBJ2-7,TRBV9,CASSVDPSGSYEQYF
TRBJ2-5,TRBV5-4,CASSLQGIGYQETQYF
TRBJ2-7,TRBV18,CASSPGLAGEQYF
TRBJ2-5,TRBV6-5,CASSLAGYQETQYF
TRBJ2-7,TRBV12-5,CASGLLPPGQDSYEQYF
TRBJ1-2,TRBV7-2,CASSLGSVYGYTF
TRBJ2-2,TRBV4-2,CASSQAGSNTGELFF
TRBJ2-4,TRBV6-1,CASSEVRANIQYF
TRBJ1-2,TRBV18,CASSPANEYGYTF
TRBJ1-4,TRBV30,CAWNVGGGEKLFF
TRBJ2-1,TRBV9,CASSVDLAGGPNEQFF
TRBJ1-6,TRBV15,CATSRPPGQGQLSPLHF
TRBJ2-7,TRBV15,CATSRDRDTKLNEQYF
TRBJ2-3,TRBV15,CATSRPGTRGHTQYF
TRBJ2-3,TRBV2,CASIGDSRVQYF
TRBJ1-3,TRBV9,CASSPGDRPGNTIYF
TRBJ2-7,TRBV29-1,CSVGTSFSYEQYF
TRBJ2-7,TRBV28,CASRTFSGGNYEQYF
TRBJ2-3,TRBV4-1,CASSRISGGADTQYF
TRBJ1-5,TRBV6-5,CASRQYNQPQHF
TRBJ1-3,TRBV11-3,CASSFGVSSGNTIYF
TRBJ1-4,TRBV19,CASTPLAATNEKLFF
TRBJ1-2,TRBV29-1,CSAPMGAAFYGYTF
TRBJ2-7,TRBV15,CATSPSLGPGEQYF
TRBJ2-7,TRBV6-6,CASSKKTYEQYF
TRBJ1-5,TRBV6-2/TRBV6-3,CASSYSGRNGQPQHF
TRBJ1-4,TRBV5-5,CASSLGGTSEKLFF